This T cell receptor (beta chain) stems from a study of blood T cells in healthy people across ages. Donation came from healthy Caucasian individuals in Russia who were aged about 6 to 90. The authors extracted at least 5 micrograms of total RNA per sample. The second PCR ran roughly 6 to 11 cycles with a sample-barcoded 5' primer and J-beta primers. TCRdb used MiXCR to reprocess the 5' RACE reads, holding one entry per CDR3 protein. The sample records hundreds of thousands of distinct CDR3 sequences, roughly 20% being singletons. General study findings and limits: Naive T cell percentage showed a strong correlation with the diversity of TCR beta.

A remark on this clonotype: Its antigen is unidentified.

The source of this sequence is a man in his 70s in good health. The material sequenced was blood.

DNA of the CDR3: TGTGCCAGCAGCCCCGGTACACAGACAACTAATGAAAAACTGTTTTTT. Translated: CASSPGTQTTNEKLFF. V gene TRBV28 combines with J gene TRBJ1-4; D is undetermined. V was clipped by 6 bases and J by 0 bases, with 14 bases between them. Looked up from germline, CDR1 is MDHEN and CDR2 is SYDVKM. This CDR3 is 16 amino acids long.